Listed below are T cell receptor beta chains from one sample, sequenced in a study of PD-1 blockade in classical Hodgkin lymphoma. This table comes from immunoSEQ multiplex PCR, and its TCRdb copy is limited to in-frame clones, with some not included. The data hold more than 4,500 clones, with 55% to 65% observed a single time. The sample here was peripheral blood mononuclear cells (PBMCs), taken at baseline. Receptors originate from a human donor with classical Hodgkin lymphoma. Both conserved end residues are part of each CDR3. The order of the fields is J gene, D gene, V gene, CDR3 protein. A D gene is named only where the DNA matches it firmly.

>TRBJ2-7|-|TRBV5-1
CASSISGGGSYEQYF
>TRBJ1-2|-|TRBV9
CASSAPGRQGGYTF
>TRBJ1-1|-|TRBV15
CATRPGLPNTEAFF
>TRBJ1-2|-|TRBV18
CASSPESNYGYTF
>TRBJ1-2|-|TRBV5-1
CASSLDSYGYTF
>TRBJ2-2|TRBD2|TRBV7-4
CAGFQREDNTGELFF
>TRBJ1-2|-|TRBV20-1
CSARPYYGYTF
>TRBJ2-7|-|TRBV14
CASSQAPRSEQYF
>TRBJ1-6|-|TRBV4-3
CASSQDLGGTSYNSPLHF
>TRBJ2-1|-|TRBV19
CASSIHRAGDEQFF
>TRBJ2-1|TRBD1|TRBV5-1
CASSYRQGVLNEQFF
>TRBJ2-1|-|TRBV5-4
CASSGLSYNEQFF
>TRBJ2-5|-|TRBV5-1
CASHRVGETQYF
>TRBJ2-1|TRBD1|TRBV6-1
CASIAGGLNEQFF
>TRBJ2-7|TRBD2|TRBV28
CASSVTSGRATAEQYF
>TRBJ2-1|-|TRBV19
CASSKHGTIRINNEQFF
>TRBJ2-7|-|TRBV5-1
CASSLGQGSGYEQYF
>TRBJ1-6|-|TRBV5-1
CASSLGDQGGVSPLHF
>TRBJ1-4|-|TRBV28
CASSLVSGAGNEKLFF
>TRBJ2-3|-|TRBV4-1
CASSRSSPTDTQYF
>TRBJ2-1|TRBD1|TRBV29-1
CSVEDLGGQGPFF
>TRBJ1-1|TRBD1|TRBV10-3
CAISASTGEGTEAFF
>TRBJ2-1|TRBD1|TRBV4-1
CASSQGTGPVEQFF
>TRBJ1-4|-|TRBV28
CASRGDSSGEKLFF
>TRBJ1-2|TRBD1|TRBV4-1
CASSRGQGVVDGYTF
>TRBJ2-7|TRBD2|TRBV5-4
CASSSGTSYEQYF
>TRBJ2-7|-|TRBV27
CASRTTGTKYSYEQYF
>TRBJ2-1|TRBD2|TRBV7-3
CASSLAGGQYNEQFF
>TRBJ2-5|TRBD2|TRBV4-1
CASAGGDKTQYF